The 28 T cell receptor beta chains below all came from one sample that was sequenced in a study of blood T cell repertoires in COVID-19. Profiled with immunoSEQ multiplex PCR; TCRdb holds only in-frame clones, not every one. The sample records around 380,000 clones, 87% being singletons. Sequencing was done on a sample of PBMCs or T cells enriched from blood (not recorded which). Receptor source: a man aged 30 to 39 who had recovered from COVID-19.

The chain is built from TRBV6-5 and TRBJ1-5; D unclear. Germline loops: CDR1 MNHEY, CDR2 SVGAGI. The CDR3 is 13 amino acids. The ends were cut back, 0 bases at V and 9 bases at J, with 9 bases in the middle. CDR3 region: CASSYSSGSPQHF. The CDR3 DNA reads TGTGCCAGCAGTTACTCGTCGGGATCGCCCCAGCATTTT.

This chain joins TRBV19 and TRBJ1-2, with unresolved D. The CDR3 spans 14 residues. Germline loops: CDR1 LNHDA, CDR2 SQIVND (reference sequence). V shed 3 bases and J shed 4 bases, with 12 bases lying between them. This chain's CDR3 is CASSMRALTYGYTF. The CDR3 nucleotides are TGTGCCAGTAGTATGAGGGCTCTTACCTATGGCTACACCTTC.

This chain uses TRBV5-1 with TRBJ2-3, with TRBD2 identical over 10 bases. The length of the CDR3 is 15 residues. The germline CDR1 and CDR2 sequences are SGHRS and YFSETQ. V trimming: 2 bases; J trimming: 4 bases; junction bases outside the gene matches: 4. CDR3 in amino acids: CASSFGGLASDTQYF. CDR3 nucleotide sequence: TGCGCCAGCAGCTTTGGGGGACTAGCGTCAGATACGCAGTATTTT.

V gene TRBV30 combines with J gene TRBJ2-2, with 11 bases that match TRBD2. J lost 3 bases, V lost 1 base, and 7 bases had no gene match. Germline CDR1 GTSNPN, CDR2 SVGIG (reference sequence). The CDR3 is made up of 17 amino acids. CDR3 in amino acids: CAWSGSGGEEDTGELFF. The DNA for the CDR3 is TGTGCCTGGAGTGGTAGCGGGGGGGAGGAGGACACCGGGGAGCTGTTTTTT.

CDR3: CSASTRHEQFF. The CDR3 coding sequence is TGCAGTGCTAGCACTAGGCATGAGCAGTTCTTC. The V gene is TRBV20-1, the J gene TRBJ2-1; D possibly corresponds to TRBD2 (5 bases). In germline, CDR1 is DFQATT, CDR2 SNEGSKA (reference sequence). CDR3 length: 11 residues. The ends were cut back, 3 bases at V and 8 bases at J, with 8 bases in the middle.

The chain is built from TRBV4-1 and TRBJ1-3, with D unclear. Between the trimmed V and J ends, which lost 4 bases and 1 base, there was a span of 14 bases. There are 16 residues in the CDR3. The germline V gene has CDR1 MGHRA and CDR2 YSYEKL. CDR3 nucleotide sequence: TGCGCCAGCAGCCTTAAGTTCGACAAATCTGGAAACACCATATATTTT. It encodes CASSLKFDKSGNTIYF.

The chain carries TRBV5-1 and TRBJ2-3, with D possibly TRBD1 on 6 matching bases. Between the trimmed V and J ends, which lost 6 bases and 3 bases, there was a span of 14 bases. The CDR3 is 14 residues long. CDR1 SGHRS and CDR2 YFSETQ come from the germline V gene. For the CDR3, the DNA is TGCGCCAGCACCCGACAGGAAGGGACAGATACGCAGTATTTT. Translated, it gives CASTRQEGTDTQYF. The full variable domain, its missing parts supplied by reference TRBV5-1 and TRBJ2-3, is KAGVTQTPRYLIKTRGQQVTLSCSPISGHRSVSWYQQTPGQGLQFLFEYFSETQRNKGNFPGRFSGRQFSNSRSEMNVSTLELGDSALYLCASTRQEGTDTQYFGPGTRLTVL.

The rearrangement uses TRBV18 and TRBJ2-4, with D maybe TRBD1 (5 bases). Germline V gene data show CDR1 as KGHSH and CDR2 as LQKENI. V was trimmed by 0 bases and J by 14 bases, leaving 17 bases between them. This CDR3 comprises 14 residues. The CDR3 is CASSPPGDAKSEYF. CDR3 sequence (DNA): TGTGCCAGCTCACCACCAGGGGATGCCAAAAGCGAGTACTTC. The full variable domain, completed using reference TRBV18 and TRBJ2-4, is NAGVMQNPRHLVRRRGQEARLRCSPMKGHSHVYWYRQLPEEGLKFMVYLQKENIIDESGMPKERFSAEFPKEGPSILRIQQVVRGDSAAYFCASSPPGDAKSEYFGAGTRLSVL.

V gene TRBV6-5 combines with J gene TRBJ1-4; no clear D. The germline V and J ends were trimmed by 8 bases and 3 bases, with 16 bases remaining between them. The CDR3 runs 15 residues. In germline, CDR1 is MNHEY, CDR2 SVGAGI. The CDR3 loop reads CASSSRWSSNEKLFF. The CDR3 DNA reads TGTGCCAGCTCCTCTAGATGGAGTTCTAATGAAAAACTGTTTTTT.

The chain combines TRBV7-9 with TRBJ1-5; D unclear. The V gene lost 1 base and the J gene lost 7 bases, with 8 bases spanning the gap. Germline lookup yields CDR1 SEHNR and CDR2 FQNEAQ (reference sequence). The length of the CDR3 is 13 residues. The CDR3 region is CASSLGAGQPQHF. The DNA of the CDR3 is TGTGCCAGCAGCTTAGGAGCAGGCCAGCCCCAGCATTTT.

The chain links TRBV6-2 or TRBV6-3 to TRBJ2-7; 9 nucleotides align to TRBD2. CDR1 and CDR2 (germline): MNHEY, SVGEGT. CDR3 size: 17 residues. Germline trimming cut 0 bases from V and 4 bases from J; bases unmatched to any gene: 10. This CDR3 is CASSYSRAASGAYEQYF. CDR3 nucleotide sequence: TGTGCCAGCAGTTACTCTCGGGCGGCTAGCGGGGCTTACGAGCAGTACTTC.

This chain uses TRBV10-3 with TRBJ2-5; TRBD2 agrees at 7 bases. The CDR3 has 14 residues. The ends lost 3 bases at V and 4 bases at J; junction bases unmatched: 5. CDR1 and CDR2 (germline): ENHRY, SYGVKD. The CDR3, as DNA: TGTGCCATCAGTGACGGGGGGAAGATAGAGACCCAGTACTTC. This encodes CAISDGGKIETQYF.

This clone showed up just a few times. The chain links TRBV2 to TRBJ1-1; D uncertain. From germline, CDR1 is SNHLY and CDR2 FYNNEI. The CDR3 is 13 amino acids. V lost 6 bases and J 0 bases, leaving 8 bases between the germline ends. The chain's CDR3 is CASRATMNTEAFF. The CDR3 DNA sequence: TGTGCCAGCAGGGCTACTATGAACACTGAAGCTTTCTTT.

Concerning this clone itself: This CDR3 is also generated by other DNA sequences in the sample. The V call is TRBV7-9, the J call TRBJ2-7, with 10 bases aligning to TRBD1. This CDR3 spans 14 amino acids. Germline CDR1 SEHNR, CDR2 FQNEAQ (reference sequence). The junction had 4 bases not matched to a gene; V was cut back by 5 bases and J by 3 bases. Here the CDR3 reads CASSTGTGDYEQYF. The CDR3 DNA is TGTGCCAGCAGCACCGGGACAGGGGACTACGAGCAGTACTTC. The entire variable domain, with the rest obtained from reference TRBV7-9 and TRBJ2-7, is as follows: DTGVSQNPRHKITKRGQNVTFRCDPISEHNRLYWYRQTLGQGPEFLTYFQNEAQLEKSRLLSDRFSAERPKGSFSTLEIQRTEQGDSAMYLCASSTGTGDYEQYFGPGTRLTVT.

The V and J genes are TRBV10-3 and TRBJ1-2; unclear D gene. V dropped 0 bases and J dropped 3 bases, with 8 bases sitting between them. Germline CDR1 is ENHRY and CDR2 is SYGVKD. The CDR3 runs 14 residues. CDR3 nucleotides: TGTGCCATCAGTGAGTCAGAGTCTTACTATGGCTACACCTTC. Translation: CAISESESYYGYTF.

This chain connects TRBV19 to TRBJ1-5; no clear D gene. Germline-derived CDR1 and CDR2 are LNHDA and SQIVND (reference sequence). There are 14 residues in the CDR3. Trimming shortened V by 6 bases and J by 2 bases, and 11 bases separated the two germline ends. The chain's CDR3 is CASRPTMRNQPQHF. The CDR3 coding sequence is TGTGCCAGTAGGCCGACAATGCGCAATCAGCCCCAGCATTTT.

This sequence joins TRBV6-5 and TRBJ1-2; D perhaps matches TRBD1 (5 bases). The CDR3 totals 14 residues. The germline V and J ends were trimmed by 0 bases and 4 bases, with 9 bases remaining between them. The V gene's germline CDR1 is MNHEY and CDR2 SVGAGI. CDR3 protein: CASSYSGAGYGYTF. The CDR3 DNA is TGTGCCAGCAGTTACTCAGGGGCAGGCTATGGCTACACCTTC.

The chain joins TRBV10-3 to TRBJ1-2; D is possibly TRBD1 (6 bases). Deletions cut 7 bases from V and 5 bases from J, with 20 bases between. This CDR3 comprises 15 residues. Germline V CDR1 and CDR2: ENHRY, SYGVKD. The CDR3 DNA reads TGTGCCATCACGACGGGGCCCACGGACAGTTATGGCTACACCTTC. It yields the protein CAITTGPTDSYGYTF.

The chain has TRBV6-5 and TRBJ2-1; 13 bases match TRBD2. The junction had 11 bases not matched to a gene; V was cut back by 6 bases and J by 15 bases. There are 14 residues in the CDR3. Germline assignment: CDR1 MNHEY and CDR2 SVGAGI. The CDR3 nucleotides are TGTGCCAGCAGACCGGGACTAGCGGGGCCCGGCGGGTTCTTC. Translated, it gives CASRPGLAGPGGFF.

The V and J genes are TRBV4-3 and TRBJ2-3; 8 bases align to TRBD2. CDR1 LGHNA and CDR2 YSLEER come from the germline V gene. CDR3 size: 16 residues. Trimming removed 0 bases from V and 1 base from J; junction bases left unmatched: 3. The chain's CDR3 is CASSQDRRGGTDTQYF. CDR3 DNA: TGCGCCAGCAGCCAAGATAGGCGGGGGGGCACAGATACGCAGTATTTT.

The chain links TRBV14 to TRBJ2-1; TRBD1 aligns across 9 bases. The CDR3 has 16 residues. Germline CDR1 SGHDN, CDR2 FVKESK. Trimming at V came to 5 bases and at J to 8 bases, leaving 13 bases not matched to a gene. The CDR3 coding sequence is TGTGCCAGCAGCTCCTACAGGGGGCTCGGAAATTATGAGCAGTTCTTC. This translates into CASSSYRGLGNYEQFF.

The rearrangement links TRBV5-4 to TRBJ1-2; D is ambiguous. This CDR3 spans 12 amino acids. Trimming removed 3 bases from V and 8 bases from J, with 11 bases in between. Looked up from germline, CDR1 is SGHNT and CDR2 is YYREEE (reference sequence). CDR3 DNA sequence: TGTGCCAGCAGCTCCGACACCTTCGGCTACACCTTC. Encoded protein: CASSSDTFGYTF.

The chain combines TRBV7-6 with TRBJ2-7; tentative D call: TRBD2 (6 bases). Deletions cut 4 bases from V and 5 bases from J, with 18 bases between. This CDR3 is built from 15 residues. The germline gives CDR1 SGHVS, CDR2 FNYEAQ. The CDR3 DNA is TGTGCCAGCAGCTCCGAGGGAGGATTAAGTAACGAGCAGTACTTC. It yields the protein CASSSEGGLSNEQYF.

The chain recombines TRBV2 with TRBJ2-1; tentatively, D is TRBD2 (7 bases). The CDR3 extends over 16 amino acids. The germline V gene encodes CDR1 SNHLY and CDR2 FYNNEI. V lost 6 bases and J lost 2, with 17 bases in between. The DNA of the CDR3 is TGTGCCAGCAGGCTTACGGCGGGGGCTCCCTACAATGAGCAGTTCTTC. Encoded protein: CASRLTAGAPYNEQFF.

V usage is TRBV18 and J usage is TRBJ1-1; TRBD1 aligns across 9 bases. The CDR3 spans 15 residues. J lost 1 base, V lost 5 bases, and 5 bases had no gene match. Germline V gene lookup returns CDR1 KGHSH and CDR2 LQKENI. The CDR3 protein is CASSTTGGPNTEAFF. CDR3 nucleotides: TGTGCCAGCTCAACGACAGGGGGTCCGAACACTGAAGCTTTCTTT.

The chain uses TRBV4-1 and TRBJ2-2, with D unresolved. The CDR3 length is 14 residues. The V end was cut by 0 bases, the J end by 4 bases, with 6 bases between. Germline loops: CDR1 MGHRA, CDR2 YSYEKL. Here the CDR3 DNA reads TGCGCCAGCAGCCAAGAACCGGGCACCGGGGAGCTGTTTTTT. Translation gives CASSQEPGTGELFF.

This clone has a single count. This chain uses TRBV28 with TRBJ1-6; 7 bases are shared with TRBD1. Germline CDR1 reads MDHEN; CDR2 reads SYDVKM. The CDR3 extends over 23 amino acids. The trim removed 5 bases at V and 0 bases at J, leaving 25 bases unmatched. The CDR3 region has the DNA TGTGCCAGCAGTCCAAACTCCCGGGACAGAGAGAGGTCCTACTCCTCCTATAATTCACCCCTCCACTTT. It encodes CASSPNSRDRERSYSSYNSPLHF.

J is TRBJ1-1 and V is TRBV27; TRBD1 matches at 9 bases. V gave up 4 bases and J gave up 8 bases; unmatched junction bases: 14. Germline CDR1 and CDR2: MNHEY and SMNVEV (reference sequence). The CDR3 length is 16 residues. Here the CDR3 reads CASSSGTGRGGIEAFF. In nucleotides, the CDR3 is TGTGCCAGCAGTTCCGGGACAGGGAGAGGGGGGATCGAAGCTTTCTTT.